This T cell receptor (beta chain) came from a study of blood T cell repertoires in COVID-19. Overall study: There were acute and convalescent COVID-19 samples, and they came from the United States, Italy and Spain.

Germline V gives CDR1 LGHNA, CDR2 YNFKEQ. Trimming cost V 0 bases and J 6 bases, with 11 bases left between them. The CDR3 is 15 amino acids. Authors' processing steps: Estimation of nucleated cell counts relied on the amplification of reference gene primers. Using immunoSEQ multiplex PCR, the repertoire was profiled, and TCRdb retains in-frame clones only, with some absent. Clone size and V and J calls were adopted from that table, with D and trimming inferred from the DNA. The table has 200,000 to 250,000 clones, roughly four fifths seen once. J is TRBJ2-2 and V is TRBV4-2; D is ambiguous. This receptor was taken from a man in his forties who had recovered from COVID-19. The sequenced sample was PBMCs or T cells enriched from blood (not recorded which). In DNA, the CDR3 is TGTGCCAGCAGCCAAGATAAGAGTTACCCCGGGGAGCTGTTTTTT. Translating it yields CASSQDKSYPGELFF.